Presented here are 19 T cell receptor beta chains from one specimen sequenced in a study of Tregs in tolerant kidney transplant recipients. Profiling relied on immunoSEQ multiplex PCR, and the TCRdb table lists in-frame clones only, not all of them. Here the sample table reports 30,000 or so clones. The sequences come from CD8+ T cells from blood, collected before the transplant. The receptor source for this set is a human donor who received a combined kidney and bone marrow transplant.

As concerns this clone: The read is 3 residues too short to cover the CDR3 end, so that end is filled in from the germline J gene. The genes are TRBV6-2 or TRBV6-3 and TRBJ1-1, with D perhaps matching TRBD1 (6 bases). The CDR3 sequence is 13 residues long. V lost 6 bases to trimming and J lost 0 bases, with 8 bases between them. Per the germline V gene, CDR1 is MNHEY and CDR2 is SVGEGT. The CDR3 region is CASRGQVNTEAFF. The CDR3 DNA, read in part, is TGTGCCAGCAGGGGACAAGTGAACACTGAA.

As for this clone: The read halts 3 residues ahead of the CDR3 end, with the missing end drawn from the germline J gene. The chain links TRBV18 to TRBJ2-7, with 9 nucleotides matching TRBD2. Trimming cost V 3 bases and J 2 bases; bases outside gene matches: 5. Germline lookup yields CDR1 KGHSH and CDR2 LQKENI. The length of the CDR3 is 15 residues. The covered CDR3 bases are TGTGCCAGCTCACCCCCCGGGACTAGCCCCTACGAG. Translated: CASSPPGTSPYE. In full, the CDR3 is CASSPPGTSPYEQYF.

Remarks on this clone: With the read ending 3 residues before the CDR3 end, the germline J gene is used to fill in that end. The chain combines TRBV5-1 with TRBJ1-1; TRBD1 matches at 8 bases. Looked up from germline, CDR1 is SGHRS and CDR2 is YFSETQ. Losses at the gene ends were 0 bases for V and 3 bases for J; bases not matched to a gene: 4. This CDR3 has 15 amino acids. CDR3 DNA, as far as it was read: TGCGCCAGCAGCTTGGATCAGGGGGCGTACACTGAA. Encoded protein: CASSLDQGAYTE. The whole CDR3 protein reads CASSLDQGAYTEAFF. The full variable domain, its missing parts supplied by reference TRBV5-1 and TRBJ1-1, is KAGVTQTPRYLIKTRGQQVTLSCSPISGHRSVSWYQQTPGQGLQFLFEYFSETQRNKGNFPGRFSGRQFSNSRSEMNVSTLELGDSALYLCASSLDQGAYTEAFFGQGTRLTVV.

With regard to this clone: The read comes to an end 3 residues before the CDR3 does, leaving the germline J gene to fill in the end. This rearrangement joins TRBV19 to TRBJ1-5; D remains ambiguous. Trimming removed 7 bases at V and 2 bases at J, with 6 bases between. CDR3 length: 12 residues. Per the germline V gene, CDR1 is LNHDA and CDR2 is SQIVND (reference sequence). The CDR3: CASTVGNQPQHF. The CDR3 DNA, read in part, is TGTGCCAGTACCGTAGGCAATCAGCCC.

In the case of this clone: The CDR3 end is not reached by the read, which stops 3 residues before it; the germline J gene fills it in. The rearrangement joins TRBV7-6 to TRBJ2-7; 12 bases map to TRBD1. With V trimmed by 5 bases and J by 5 bases, 7 bases remained unmatched. The CDR3 runs to 15 residues. Germline-derived CDR1 and CDR2 are SGHVS and FNYEAQ. The covered CDR3 bases are TGTGCCAGCAGCCCCCGCGGGACAGGGGGCAACGAG. This translates into CASSPRGTGGNE. The entire CDR3 is CASSPRGTGGNEQYF.

A note on this clone: From the germline J gene comes the end of the CDR3, since the read stops 3 residues before it. This rearrangement joins TRBV20-1 to TRBJ2-7; 7 bases match TRBD1. CDR1 DFQATT and CDR2 SNEGSKA come from the germline V gene (reference sequence). V was clipped by 0 bases and J by 1 base; unmatched bases: 6. CDR3 size: 15 residues. CDR3 bases read: TGCAGTGCTAGAGAGGTAGGACAGGTATCCTACGAG. Residues: CSAREVGQVSYE. The CDR3 in full is CSAREVGQVSYEQYF.

In regard to this clone: The CDR3 is cut off 3 residues early in the read; its end comes from the germline J gene. The chain joins TRBV5-4 to TRBJ2-5; tentatively, D is TRBD1 (6 bases). This CDR3 is built from 15 residues. Germline V CDR1 and CDR2: SGHNT, YYREEE (reference sequence). The V end was cut by 1 base, the J end by 1 base, with 11 bases between. The CDR3 DNA, read in part, is TGTGCCAGCAGCTTGCAGGGGTGGGCCCAAGAGACC. Its translation: CASSLQGWAQET. The whole CDR3 sequence reads CASSLQGWAQETQYF.

The sequenced CDR3 bases are TGTGCCAGCAGCTCGAGCGGGAGGGGTTACAATGAG. Its translation is CASSSSGRGYNE. The whole CDR3 reads CASSSSGRGYNEQFF. The chain couples TRBV7-3 to TRBJ2-1, with TRBD2 matching 10 bases. The DNA ends 3 residues before the CDR3 does, and the rest of the CDR3 is filled in from the germline J gene. The germline V gene encodes CDR1 SGHTA and CDR2 FQGTGA. The CDR3 is made up of 15 amino acids. V shed 4 bases and J 4 bases; nucleotides not matched to a gene: 4.

In the case of this clone: The DNA ends 3 residues before the CDR3 does, and the rest of the CDR3 is filled in from the germline J gene. V usage is TRBV4-1 and J usage is TRBJ2-7, with TRBD1 matching over 10 bases. The CDR3 covers 16 residues. The J segment lost 2 bases and the V segment lost 2 bases, leaving 6 bases of the junction unmatched. Looked up from germline, CDR1 is MGHRA and CDR2 is YSYEKL. The CDR3 region is CASSQTPGTGAYEQYF. Partial CDR3 DNA: TGCGCCAGCAGCCAAACGCCCGGGACAGGGGCCTACGAG.

Comment on this clone: The read is 3 residues too short to cover the CDR3 end, so that end is filled in from the germline J gene. The chain recombines TRBV5-6 with TRBJ2-7, with TRBD1 as a possible D gene (5 bases). This CDR3 is 13 amino acids long. Trimming took off 2 bases at V and 0 bases at J, with 6 bases between the two ends. Germline V gene data show CDR1 as SGHDT and CDR2 as YYEEEE. CDR3 DNA (partial): TGTGCCAGCAGCTTTCAGGGCTCCTACGAG. As protein: CASSFQGSYE. The full CDR3 is CASSFQGSYEQYF.

For this clone: The read terminates 3 residues ahead of where the CDR3 ends, so the germline J gene completes it. This rearrangement joins TRBV7-3 to TRBJ1-2, with 10 bases identical to TRBD1. The V segment lost 5 bases and the J segment 4 bases; nucleotides outside the gene matches: 7. This CDR3 is built from 15 residues. Per the germline V gene, CDR1 is SGHTA and CDR2 is FQGTGA. The chain's CDR3 is CASSPTGGPTYGYTF. The sequenced CDR3 bases are TGTGCCAGCAGCCCGACAGGGGGCCCGACCTATGGC. The variable domain in full, completed from reference TRBV7-3 and TRBJ1-2, reads GAGVSQTPSNKVTEKGKYVELRCDPISGHTALYWYRQSLGQGPEFLIYFQGTGAADDSGLPNDRFFAVRPEGSVSTLKIQRTERGDSAVYLCASSPTGGPTYGYTFGSGTRLTVV.

In the case of this clone: The read gets to within 3 residues of the CDR3 end, and the germline J gene fills in the rest. The chain links TRBV20-1 to TRBJ1-1; 8 bases are shared with TRBD1. The V gene end was trimmed by 0 bases and the J gene end by 3 bases; junction bases not matched to a gene: 12. The CDR3 spans 17 residues. CDR1 and CDR2 from the germline V gene are DFQATT and SNEGSKA (reference sequence). The CDR3 spells CSARDWTGHNGDTEAFF. The sequenced part of the CDR3 DNA is TGCAGTGCTAGAGATTGGACAGGGCACAACGGGGACACTGAA.

Of note for this clone: The missing CDR3 end, 3 residues past where the read stops, is filled in from the germline J gene. The chain joins TRBV5-1 to TRBJ1-2; 8 bases match TRBD1. The CDR3 is 14 residues long. Germline CDR1 is SGHRS and CDR2 is YFSETQ. This CDR3 is CASSDSTGGYGYTF. The DNA read from the CDR3 is TGCGCCAGCAGCGACTCCACAGGGGGGTACGGC.

For this clone: The read finishes 3 residues shy of the CDR3 end, and the germline J gene is used to complete it. The chain is built from TRBV20-1 and TRBJ2-7; TRBD2 matches 12 bases. The ends lost 3 bases at V and 0 bases at J; junction bases unmatched: 12. The CDR3 runs 18 residues. From germline, CDR1 is DFQATT and CDR2 SNEGSKA (reference sequence). The CDR3 sequence: CSASLPGLAGYDSYEQYF. Partial CDR3 DNA: TGCAGTGCTAGCCTCCCGGGACTAGCGGGTTACGACTCCTACGAG.

Remarks on this clone: The CDR3 goes on 3 residues after the read ends, and that part is filled in from the germline J gene. The rearrangement joins TRBV5-1 to TRBJ2-3; D may be TRBD2 (6 bases). From germline, CDR1 is SGHRS and CDR2 YFSETQ. This CDR3 spans 16 amino acids. V gave up 0 bases and J gave up 3 bases, with 14 bases separating them. The sequenced CDR3 bases are TGCGCCAGCAGCTTGGCCCTATTAGCGGATACAGATACG. Encoded protein: CASSLALLADTDT. The complete CDR3 reads CASSLALLADTDTQYF.

About this clone: The CDR3 extends 3 residues past the end of the read, so its final part is completed from the germline J gene. V and J are TRBV19 and TRBJ2-1; 7 nucleotides align to TRBD2. Trimming cost V 5 bases and J 6 bases; bases outside gene matches: 4. Germline lookup yields CDR1 LNHDA and CDR2 SQIVND (reference sequence). There are 13 residues in the CDR3. The CDR3 is CASSLGLGNEQFF. CDR3 DNA, as far as it was read: TGTGCCAGTAGTCTCGGACTAGGCAATGAG.

As regards this clone: At one end, the junction sequence differs from germline, possibly due to a read error. The CDR3 is CSARDPGGAYNEQFF. Partial CDR3 DNA: TGCAGTGCGAGAGACCCGGGAGGGGCCTACAATGAG. The chain combines TRBV20-1 with TRBJ2-1; 8 bases are shared with TRBD2. The read stops 3 residues short of the end of the CDR3; the missing end is completed from the germline J gene. Germline assignment: CDR1 DFQATT and CDR2 SNEGSKA (reference sequence). This CDR3 comprises 15 residues.

Points on this clone: The read falls 3 residues short of the CDR3 end, and the missing part is taken from the germline J gene. The rearrangement uses TRBV2 and TRBJ2-3; a weak D match, TRBD2 (6 bases). The CDR3 sequence is 15 residues long. In germline, CDR1 is SNHLY, CDR2 FYNNEI. V dropped 3 bases and J dropped 4 bases, with 14 bases sitting between them. The CDR3 here is CASSDGRERADTQYF. The CDR3 bases that were read are TGTGCCAGCAGTGACGGGCGGGAACGGGCAGATACG.

Concerning this clone: The CDR3 is cut off 3 residues early in the read; its end comes from the germline J gene. This chain joins TRBV20-1 and TRBJ2-1; the D gene is possibly TRBD2 (7 bases). The CDR3 loop spans 13 amino acids. Germline CDR1 reads DFQATT; CDR2 reads SNEGSKA (reference sequence). V was shortened by 3 bases and J by 8 bases, with 14 bases between the two germline ends. The CDR3 here is CSARPVGGDEQFF. Incomplete CDR3 DNA: TGCAGTGCTAGGCCTGTAGGGGGGGATGAG.